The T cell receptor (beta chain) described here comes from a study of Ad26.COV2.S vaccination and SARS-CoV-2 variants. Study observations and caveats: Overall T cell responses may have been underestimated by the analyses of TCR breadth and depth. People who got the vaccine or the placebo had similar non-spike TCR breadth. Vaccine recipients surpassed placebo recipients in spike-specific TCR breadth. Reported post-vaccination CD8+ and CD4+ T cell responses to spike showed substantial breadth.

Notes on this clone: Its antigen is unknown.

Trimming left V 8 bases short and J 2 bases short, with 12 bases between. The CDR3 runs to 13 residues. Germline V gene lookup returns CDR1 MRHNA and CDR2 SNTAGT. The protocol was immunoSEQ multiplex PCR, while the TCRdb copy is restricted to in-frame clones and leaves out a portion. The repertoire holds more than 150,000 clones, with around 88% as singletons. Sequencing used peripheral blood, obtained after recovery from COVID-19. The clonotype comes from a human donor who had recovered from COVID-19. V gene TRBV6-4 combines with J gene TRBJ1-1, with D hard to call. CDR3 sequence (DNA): TGTGCCAGCCGGTGGGAGCGAAACACTGAAGCTTTCTTT. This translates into CASRWERNTEAFF.